The 24 T cell receptor beta chains given below trace back to one sample, sequenced in a study of T-cell reconstitution after alpha-beta-depleted transplantation in children. Unique molecular identifiers were used in preparing the TCRbeta library. TCRdb analysed the PCR reads with MiXCR anew, one entry per CDR3 protein. The data contain 240,000 or so distinct CDR3 sequences, roughly 7.7% of them singletons. Specimen: PBMCs, mostly from graft donor cells, collected 180 days after TCRalphabeta/CD19-depleted stem cell transplant. These receptors came from a male patient under 18 who had a stem cell transplant for acute lymphoblastic leukemia, so the T cells may come from the graft donor.

This clonotype was observed many times. V and J are TRBV20-1 and TRBJ2-7; TRBD1 is a possible D gene (5 bases). Trimming shortened V by 3 bases and J by 4 bases, and 7 bases separated the two germline ends. The CDR3 sequence is 11 residues long. CDR1 and CDR2 (germline): DFQATT, SNEGSKA (reference sequence). The CDR3 region has the DNA TGCAGTGCTAGGGCAGGGTACGAGCAGTACTTC. Protein sequence: CSARAGYEQYF.

This clonotype was found many times. This chain joins TRBV20-1 and TRBJ2-7; 9 bases fit TRBD1. CDR3 length: 15 amino acids. J gave up 2 bases and V 1 base, and 6 bases lay outside the gene matches. Germline V gives CDR1 DFQATT, CDR2 SNEGSKA (reference sequence). In DNA form, the CDR3 reads TGCAGTGCTAGAGCATACAGGGGGCTACCCTACGAGCAGTACTTC. It is translated as CSARAYRGLPYEQYF.

This clonotype was detected a few times. V usage is TRBV25-1 and J usage is TRBJ2-1, with TRBD2 matching over 9 bases. This CDR3 comprises 14 residues. Germline V lookup: CDR1 MGHDK, CDR2 SYGVNS. V shed 0 bases, J shed 9 bases, and the junction held 3 bases outside the gene matches. The CDR3, as DNA: TGTGCCAGCAGTGAATACCTAGCGGGATCTGAGCAGTTCTTC. This translates into CASSEYLAGSEQFF.

This clonotype was seen at least ten times. The V gene is TRBV7-2, the J gene TRBJ2-7, with 8 bases that match TRBD1. The trim removed 2 bases at V and 0 bases at J, leaving 9 bases unmatched. This CDR3 contains 17 residues. Germline-derived CDR1 and CDR2 are SGHTA and FQGNSA. This CDR3 is CASSLPDRGRDSYEQYF. CDR3 nucleotides: TGTGCCAGCAGCTTACCCGACAGGGGTAGGGACTCCTACGAGCAGTACTTC. The full variable domain, rest sourced from reference TRBV7-2 and TRBJ2-7, is GAGVSQSPSNKVTEKGKDVELRCDPISGHTALYWYRQSLGQGLEFLIYFQGNSAPDKSGLPSDRFSAERTGGSVSTLTIQRTQQEDSAVYLCASSLPDRGRDSYEQYFGPGTRLTVT.

This clonotype occurred many times. The chain is built from TRBV10-1 and TRBJ2-1; D tentatively fits TRBD1 or TRBD2 (5 bases each). The CDR3 consists of 15 residues. Trimming cost V 0 bases and J 12 bases, with 18 bases left between them. Germline V gene data show CDR1 as WNHNN and CDR2 as SYGVQD (reference sequence). Here the CDR3 DNA reads TGCGCCAGCAGTGAGTCGAAAGGGGCATCCCGGGGGCAGTTCTTC. It is translated as CASSESKGASRGQFF.

The table lists this clonotype with many counts. The V gene is TRBV29-1, the J gene TRBJ2-3; D remains ambiguous. The germline CDR1 and CDR2 sequences are SQVTM and ANQGSEA. This CDR3 spans 12 amino acids. V lost 4 bases, J lost 2 bases, and 7 bases lay in between. The CDR3 sequence is CSVGQTTDTQYF. In DNA form, the CDR3 reads TGCAGCGTTGGGCAGACCACAGATACGCAGTATTTT.

Points on this clonotype: A read error is possible here, since a much larger clone lies one base away. The chain is built from TRBV4-3 and TRBJ1-6, with D possibly TRBD1 on 5 matching bases. Germline CDR1 reads LGHNA; CDR2 reads YSLEER. The CDR3 spans 17 residues. V lost 0 bases to trimming and J lost 2 bases, with 11 bases between them. CDR3 bases: TGCGCCAGCAGCCAAGATTGGGCAGGGACCTATAATTCACCCCTCCACTTT. Protein product: CASSQDWAGTYNSPLHF.

The J gene is TRBJ2-1, the V gene TRBV3-1; D is unclear. This CDR3 spans 18 amino acids. CDR1 and CDR2 from the germline V gene are LGHDT and YNNKEL (reference sequence). Trimming took 0 bases from V and 3 from J, leaving 18 bases between them. The CDR3 DNA reads TGTGCCAGCAGCCAAGATGGGCTACGATTCTCCAGCTACAATGAGCAGTTCTTC. Its protein is CASSQDGLRFSSYNEQFF.

There are many counts of this clonotype. The rearrangement uses TRBV4-2 and TRBJ1-4; D remains unclear. CDR1 is LGHNA, CDR2 YNFKEQ, per germline. The CDR3 is 16 residues long. Trimming shortened V by 0 bases and J by 0 bases, and 8 bases separated the two germline ends. CDR3 sequence (DNA): TGTGCCAGCAGCCAAGAGGGCGGATCAACTAATGAAAAACTGTTTTTT. As protein: CASSQEGGSTNEKLFF.

This clonotype was recorded only once. At one end the junction does not follow the germline gene, possibly because of a read error. The rearrangement joins TRBV25-1 to TRBJ2-5; no clear D. The CDR3 covers 11 residues. Germline values: CDR1 MGHDK, CDR2 SYGVNS. The CDR3 spells CASSEVETQDF. The CDR3 nucleotides read TGTGCCAGCAGTGAAGTTGAGACCCAGGACTTC. Using reference TRBV25-1 and TRBJ2-5 for the parts outside the CDR3, the full variable domain is EADIYQTPRYLVIGTGKKITLECSQTMGHDKMYWYQQDPGMELHLIHYSYGVNSTEKGDLSSESTVSRIRTEHFPLTLESARPSHTSQYLCASSEVETQDFGPGTRLLVL.

This clonotype came up many times. The chain links TRBV4-1 to TRBJ2-1; TRBD1 aligns across 8 bases. J gave up 9 bases and V 1 base, and 11 bases lay outside the gene matches. Per germline, CDR1 MGHRA and CDR2 YSYEKL. This CDR3 comprises 16 residues. The CDR3 coding sequence is TGCGCCAGCAGCCAAGGGCCAGGACAGGGAGTGCGTGAGCAGTTCTTC. Its protein product is CASSQGPGQGVREQFF.

This clonotype was seen repeatedly, ten times or more. The chain recombines TRBV20-1 with TRBJ2-7; D ambiguous. From germline, CDR1 is DFQATT and CDR2 SNEGSKA (reference sequence). The CDR3 is 12 amino acids. Trimming took off 1 base at V and 1 base at J, with 5 bases between the two ends. CDR3 in DNA: TGCAGTGCTAGAGGGGTGTCCTACGAGCAGTACTTC. It translates to CSARGVSYEQYF.

The sample holds many counts of this clonotype. CDR3 protein: CSVRGVRNEQYF. As DNA, the CDR3 is TGCAGCGTCCGAGGGGTCCGCAACGAGCAGTACTTC. The rearrangement uses TRBV29-1 and TRBJ2-7; D possibly uses TRBD1 or TRBD2 (5 bases each). The CDR3 is 12 amino acids. The V gene lost 6 bases and the J gene lost 5 bases, with 14 bases spanning the gap. Germline CDR1 is SQVTM and CDR2 is ANQGSEA.

This clonotype was counted ten times or more. The chain couples TRBV28 to TRBJ2-7, with 7 bases identical to TRBD2. The CDR3 length is 14 residues. Germline assignment: CDR1 MDHEN and CDR2 SYDVKM. Losses at the gene ends were 3 bases for V and 0 bases for J; bases not matched to a gene: 2. CDR3 sequence reads: CASSFLADSYEQYF. CDR3 nucleotide sequence: TGTGCCAGCAGTTTTCTAGCGGACTCCTACGAGCAGTACTTC.

This clonotype was seen ten or more times. The CDR3: CASSYGIGRGRGGATNEKLFF. In DNA form, the CDR3 reads TGTGCCAGCAGCTATGGGATCGGCAGGGGCAGGGGCGGTGCAACTAATGAAAAACTGTTTTTT. The chain links TRBV6-2 or TRBV6-3 to TRBJ1-4; weak D call: TRBD1 (6 bases). The CDR3 loop spans 21 amino acids. Germline CDR1 MNHEY, CDR2 SVGEGT. V was shortened by 6 bases and J by 0 bases, with 29 bases between the two germline ends.

The sample holds one count of this clonotype. The chain links TRBV5-4 to TRBJ1-3; no clear D. The V gene lost 1 base and the J gene lost 4 bases, with 6 bases spanning the gap. The CDR3 covers 13 residues. CDR1 is SGHNT, CDR2 YYREEE, per germline (reference sequence). This chain's CDR3 is CASSLSGGNTIYF. The CDR3 DNA reads as TGTGCCAGCAGCTTGAGTGGGGGAAACACCATATATTTT. Looking up the rest from reference TRBV5-4 and TRBJ1-3 gives the full variable domain: ETGVTQSPTHLIKTRGQQVTLRCSSQSGHNTVSWYQQALGQGPQFIFQYYREEENGRGNFPPRFSGLQFPNYSSELNVNALELDDSALYLCASSLSGGNTIYFGEGSWLTVV.

This clonotype was picked up many times. This chain joins TRBV9 and TRBJ2-1, with a tentative D call TRBD2 (5 bases). Trimming shortened V by 0 bases and J by 0 bases, and 16 bases separated the two germline ends. CDR1 is SGDLS, CDR2 YYNGEE, per germline. This CDR3 comprises 18 residues. The CDR3 region is CASSVAGVRSSSYNEQFF. CDR3 in DNA: TGTGCCAGCAGCGTAGCCGGGGTTAGGAGCAGCTCCTACAATGAGCAGTTCTTC.

This clonotype was counted ten times or more. The V and J genes are TRBV9 and TRBJ2-2, with a tentative D call TRBD1 (5 bases). Germline CDR1 SGDLS, CDR2 YYNGEE. The V gene lost 0 bases and the J gene lost 0 bases, with 18 bases spanning the gap. The CDR3 totals 19 residues. The CDR3 DNA reads TGTGCCAGCAGCGTAGCTAATCAGGGCCATCCCCCGAACACCGGGGAGCTGTTTTTT. Translated: CASSVANQGHPPNTGELFF.

This sequence joins TRBV18 and TRBJ2-4; D is unclear. CDR3 length equals 17 residues. Germline V CDR1 and CDR2: KGHSH, LQKENI. V shed 4 bases and J shed 0 bases, with 16 bases lying between them. This chain's CDR3 is CASSRAVRYLAKNIQYF. The CDR3 DNA reads TGTGCCAGCTCACGGGCGGTCCGATACCTAGCCAAAAACATTCAGTACTTC.

This clonotype showed up many times. This rearrangement joins TRBV25-1 to TRBJ2-7; TRBD1 aligns across 9 bases. V lost 6 bases to trimming and J lost 3 bases; unmatched junction nucleotides: 6. CDR3 length: 14 residues. The V gene's germline CDR1 is MGHDK and CDR2 SYGVNS. The CDR3 DNA reads as TGTGCCAGCAGACCGACAGGGGGACTCTACGAGCAGTACTTC. Translating it yields CASRPTGGLYEQYF.

This clonotype was counted at least ten times. The chain joins TRBV3-1 to TRBJ1-4; no clear D gene. The CDR3 extends over 13 amino acids. In germline, CDR1 is LGHDT, CDR2 YNNKEL (reference sequence). V shed 1 base and J shed 7 bases, with 7 bases lying between them. CDR3 amino acids: CASSQGKSEKLFF. The DNA of the CDR3 is TGTGCCAGCAGCCAAGGAAAAAGTGAAAAACTGTTTTTT.

Ten or more counts support this clonotype. The gene calls are TRBV4-1 and TRBJ2-7, with 10 bases identical to TRBD1. The CDR3 spans 15 residues. CDR1 is MGHRA, CDR2 YSYEKL, per germline. After removal of 5 bases from V and 3 bases from J, the junction contained 7 bases not matched to a gene. Written as DNA, the CDR3 is TGCGCCAGCAGCGCCCCGACAGGGGGCAGCTACGAGCAGTACTTC. Translated: CASSAPTGGSYEQYF.

This clonotype was seen many times. V and J are TRBV7-2 and TRBJ2-3; the D gene is possibly TRBD2 (6 bases). The CDR3 consists of 15 residues. From germline, CDR1 is SGHTA and CDR2 FQGNSA. V was clipped by 3 bases and J by 5 bases, with 15 bases between them. The CDR3 DNA sequence: TGTGCCAGCAGCTTTCTTCCGGGACTTCAAGATACGCAGTATTTT. Encoded protein: CASSFLPGLQDTQYF.

The chain uses TRBV5-1 and TRBJ2-1; the match to TRBD2 covers 7 bases. V shed 0 bases and J 9 bases; nucleotides not matched to a gene: 6. This CDR3 spans 14 amino acids. In germline, CDR1 is SGHRS, CDR2 YFSETQ. CDR3 loop: CASSLEVPGGEQFF. CDR3 coding DNA: TGCGCCAGCAGCTTGGAGGTCCCGGGGGGTGAGCAGTTCTTC.